The 17 T cell receptor beta chains given below trace back to one sample, sequenced in a study of cytomegalovirus exposure and HLA in healthy donors. Primers for the PCR totalled 60 Vbeta and 13 Jbeta. Using immunoSEQ multiplex PCR, the repertoire was profiled, and TCRdb retains in-frame clones only, with some absent. The table has 100,000 to 120,000 clones, approximately 14% seen once. Sequencing was done on a sample of PBMCs. The receptors were sampled from a female donor in good health and CMV-seronegative.

V usage is TRBV5-1 and J usage is TRBJ1-1; D gene uncertain. Trimming removed 0 bases at V and 1 base at J, with 13 bases between. Germline lookup yields CDR1 SGHRS and CDR2 YFSETQ. The CDR3 covers 16 residues. CDR3 amino acids: CASSLVPRYGNTEAFF. The DNA of the CDR3 is TGCGCCAGCAGCTTGGTGCCCCGCTATGGGAACACTGAAGCTTTCTTT.

The CDR3: CATTRGDTQYF. The CDR3 nucleotides read TGTGCCACCACCCGCGGGGATACGCAGTATTTT. This chain joins TRBV10-3 and TRBJ2-3; perhaps TRBD2 as D (5 bases). This CDR3 spans 11 amino acids. The ends were cut back, 10 bases at V and 6 bases at J, with 11 bases in the middle. Germline V CDR1 and CDR2: ENHRY, SYGVKD.

This clone came up a few times. The chain carries TRBV6-1 and TRBJ2-3; D ambiguous. Trimming took off 3 bases at V and 6 bases at J, with 10 bases between the two ends. Looked up from germline, CDR1 is MNHNS and CDR2 is SASEGT. The CDR3 has 13 amino acids. The CDR3 region is CASSDAQADTQYF. In nucleotides, the CDR3 is TGTGCCAGCAGTGACGCTCAGGCCGATACGCAGTATTTT.

This clone was counted only a few times. The chain employs TRBV19 and TRBJ1-5; 7 nucleotides align to TRBD1. V was pared by 10 bases and J by 1 base, with 7 bases of the junction left unmatched. Germline lookup yields CDR1 LNHDA and CDR2 SQIVND (reference sequence). The CDR3 contains 14 residues. CDR3 DNA sequence: TGTGCCACCCGGGGACAGCTAAGCAATCAGCCCCAGCATTTT. Translating it yields CATRGQLSNQPQHF.

The chain employs TRBV4-3 and TRBJ1-1; the match to TRBD1 covers 8 bases. The CDR3 totals 15 residues. The germline CDR1 and CDR2 sequences are LGHNA and YSLEER. The V and J ends lost 1 base and 4 bases, in that order; junction bases with no gene match: 5. The CDR3 region is CASSQAQQGVTEAFF. CDR3 nucleotides: TGCGCCAGCAGCCAAGCACAACAGGGGGTCACTGAAGCTTTCTTT.

A few counts support this clone. The chain carries TRBV7-8 and TRBJ2-7, with TRBD1 matching over 11 bases. Germline trimming cut 5 bases from V and 0 bases from J; bases unmatched to any gene: 9. The CDR3 loop spans 17 amino acids. Germline loops: CDR1 SGHVS, CDR2 FQNEAQ. The chain's CDR3 is CASSTLGQGVFSYEQYF. The DNA of the CDR3 is TGTGCCAGCAGCACACTGGGACAGGGGGTGTTCTCCTACGAGCAGTACTTC. Full variable domain (rest looked up from reference TRBV7-8 and TRBJ2-7): GAGVSQSPRYKVAKRGQDVALRCDPISGHVSLFWYQQALGQGPEFLTYFQNEAQLDKSGLPSDRFFAERPEGSVSTLKIQRTQQEDSAVYLCASSTLGQGVFSYEQYFGPGTRLTVT.

The chain combines TRBV2 with TRBJ2-5; a possible D gene is TRBD1 (5 bases). V lost 2 bases and J lost 4, with 11 bases in between. This CDR3 is built from 14 residues. Germline CDR1 is SNHLY and CDR2 is FYNNEI. CDR3 region: CASSESGPGETQYF. Here the CDR3 DNA reads TGTGCCAGCAGTGAATCAGGGCCGGGAGAGACCCAGTACTTC.

This clone was seen more than once but under ten times. This chain uses TRBV27 with TRBJ1-1, with TRBD1 as a possible D gene (5 bases). The germline V and J ends were trimmed by 4 bases and 2 bases, with 17 bases remaining between them. Per germline, CDR1 MNHEY and CDR2 SMNVEV (reference sequence). This CDR3 is built from 16 residues. CDR3 sequence reads: CASSSLGRGLNTEAFF. The CDR3 DNA is TGTGCCAGCAGTTCCCTTGGGAGGGGCCTTAACACTGAAGCTTTCTTT.

This chain links TRBV21-1 with TRBJ1-4; TRBD1 is the table's D call and was not checked against the DNA. TRBV21-1 is a pseudogene segment. This CDR3 has 14 residues. CDR3: CASSKATGDEKLFF. The CDR3 bases are TGTGCCAGCAGCAAAGCAACAGGGGATGAAAAACTGTTTTTT.

The genes are TRBV27 and TRBJ2-3; a weak D match, TRBD2 (6 bases). The CDR3 is 15 residues long. The germline gives CDR1 MNHEY, CDR2 SMNVEV (reference sequence). The V end lost 3 bases, the J end lost 1 base, and 11 bases lay between the germline ends. In nucleotides, the CDR3 is TGTGCCAGCAGTTTTGCGTGGGGGGGCACAGATACGCAGTATTTT. Encoded protein: CASSFAWGGTDTQYF.

The genes are TRBV5-1 and TRBJ1-1; the D gene is possibly TRBD1 (5 bases). The CDR3 runs 12 residues. Trimming took off 10 bases at V and 6 bases at J, with 16 bases between the two ends. The germline V gene has CDR1 SGHRS and CDR2 YFSETQ. DNA of the CDR3: TGCGCCTCAACCTCACCGGGGGCTGAAGCTTTCTTT. The encoded protein is CASTSPGAEAFF.

The chain has TRBV13 and TRBJ1-4; weak D call: TRBD1 (6 bases). V shed 5 bases and J shed 3 bases, with 13 bases lying between them. The CDR3 runs to 15 residues. Germline CDR1 PRHDT, CDR2 FYEKMQ (reference sequence). The CDR3: CASSTHRAANEKLFF. The CDR3 DNA reads TGTGCCAGCAGCACACACAGGGCGGCTAATGAAAAACTGTTTTTT.

This clone was counted between two and nine times. This chain connects TRBV5-1 to TRBJ2-7; D is unresolved. Germline assignment: CDR1 SGHRS and CDR2 YFSETQ. CDR3 size: 14 residues. Trimming removed 3 bases from V and 2 bases from J, with 12 bases in between. The CDR3, as DNA: TGCGCCAGCAGCTCCCACACCGATACCTACGAGCAGTACTTC. Encoded protein: CASSSHTDTYEQYF. The whole variable domain, filled in from reference TRBV5-1 and TRBJ2-7, reads KAGVTQTPRYLIKTRGQQVTLSCSPISGHRSVSWYQQTPGQGLQFLFEYFSETQRNKGNFPGRFSGRQFSNSRSEMNVSTLELGDSALYLCASSSHTDTYEQYFGPGTRLTVT.

This sequence joins TRBV4-1 and TRBJ2-1; TRBD2 agrees at 14 bases. Unmatched junction bases numbered 10, after V lost 2 bases and J lost 10 bases. Germline CDR1 reads MGHRA; CDR2 reads YSYEKL. This CDR3 is 17 amino acids long. The CDR3 DNA sequence: TGCGCCAGCAGCCAAACCGTTCCGGGACTAGCGGGAGAAGAGCAGTTCTTC. Residues: CASSQTVPGLAGEEQFF.

This clone was observed a few times. The chain uses TRBV7-6 and TRBJ2-1; 10 bases are shared with TRBD2. The CDR3 covers 21 residues. Looked up from germline, CDR1 is SGHVS and CDR2 is FNYEAQ. J was trimmed by 0 bases and V by 2 bases; bases with no gene match: 16. The CDR3 sequence is CASSLFSGGARYSSSYNEQFF. The CDR3 DNA reads TGTGCCAGCAGCTTATTCAGCGGGGGGGCTCGTTACTCGAGCTCCTACAATGAGCAGTTCTTC.

This clone was recorded a few times. V gene TRBV14 combines with J gene TRBJ1-1; D is unresolved. V was clipped by 0 bases and J by 0 bases, with 17 bases between them. This CDR3 has 18 residues. Germline CDR1 SGHDN, CDR2 FVKESK. As DNA, the CDR3 is TGTGCCAGCAGCCAAGATGGTTTCAGGCGAATCATGAACACTGAAGCTTTCTTT. Translated: CASSQDGFRRIMNTEAFF.

This clone showed up just a few times. The CDR3 protein is CASSLFLREGRNIQYF. The DNA of the CDR3 is TGTGCCAGCAGCCTATTTCTACGGGAGGGCAGAAACATTCAGTACTTC. The rearrangement uses TRBV5-7 and TRBJ2-4; TRBD2 matches at 8 bases. TRBV5-7 is an ORF, and what it does is uncertain. The CDR3 contains 16 residues. The V segment lost 4 bases and the J segment 6 bases; nucleotides outside the gene matches: 12.